These T cell receptor beta chains were read from a single sample in a study of T-cell memory formation after mild COVID-19. TCRdb fed the 5' RACE reads into MiXCR, producing one record per CDR3 protein. The sample has more than 450,000 distinct CDR3 sequences; approximately 19% are singletons. The sequenced sample was PBMCs or a T cell subset sorted from them (not recorded which). These receptors all stem from an adult woman who had mild COVID-19 (a few samples of this study predate the infection). Cell type and time point are not known. Both conserved end residues are part of each CDR3. A D gene is named only where the DNA matches it firmly. Rows give clone size only sometimes, using once, few, many, or a class for an expanded clone.

DNA	CDR3	length	size	D	V	J
TGTGCCAGCAGTTCCCAGGGACAGGTCCTTGGGTATGGCTACACCTTC	CASSSQGQVLGYGYTF	16	.	TRBD1	TRBV27	TRBJ1-2
TGTGCCAGCTCCCTAACGGGGGGTTCCGACGAGCAGTACTTC	CASSLTGGSDEQYF	14	few	TRBD2	TRBV18	TRBJ2-7
TGTGCCAGCAGCTTGTCTTCAGGGACAAAAGTCTACGAGCAGTACTTC	CASSLSSGTKVYEQYF	16	few	.	TRBV5-5	TRBJ2-7
TGTGCCAGCAGGACCCCTCGCAGCGAGACAGATACGCAGTATTTT	CASRTPRSETDTQYF	15	few	.	TRBV6-2/TRBV6-3	TRBJ2-3
TGTGCCAGCAAGGGGGGAATTTCCTCTGGGGCCAACGTCCTGACTTTC	CASKGGISSGANVLTF	16	.	.	TRBV5-6	TRBJ2-6
TGTGCCAGCTCACCACGGGAGGGGACCGAGCAGTACTTC	CASSPREGTEQYF	13	few	TRBD2	TRBV18	TRBJ2-7
TGCAGTGCTAGAGTCGAAAGGGGGCACGCTTTCTTT	CSARVERGHAFF	12	many	TRBD1	TRBV20-1	TRBJ1-1
TGCGCCAGCAGCCAAGACTACAGGAGCATGACCGGGGAGCTGTTTTTT	CASSQDYRSMTGELFF	16	few	.	TRBV4-3	TRBJ2-2
TGTGCCAGCAGTTTACTAGCCCTGGGTACGCAGTATTTT	CASSLLALGTQYF	13	once	.	TRBV6-2/TRBV6-3	TRBJ2-3
TGTGCCAGTAGGACAGACACGACGTCCTACGAGCAGTACTTC	CASRTDTTSYEQYF	14	few	.	TRBV19	TRBJ2-7
TGTGCCAGCAGCCTCGGGACAGGGGGCAGCTACACCTTC	CASSLGTGGSYTF	13	.	TRBD1	TRBV6-5	TRBJ1-2
TGTGCCAGCAGTTTGGGGACAGGGTGGGACGAGCAGTACTTC	CASSLGTGWDEQYF	14	many	TRBD1	TRBV12-3/TRBV12-4	TRBJ2-7
TGTGCCAGCAGCTTGGACCTTCTGACCGGGGAGCTGTTTTTT	CASSLDLLTGELFF	14	many	.	TRBV7-9	TRBJ2-2
TGTGCCAGCAGCCCTGTGATGGTAGCGGGGGGGCCGGGCACAGATACGCAGTATTTT	CASSPVMVAGGPGTDTQYF	19	.	TRBD2	TRBV4-2	TRBJ2-3
TGTGCCAGCAGTGCCCCCGGGGCAGGCACAGATACGCAGTATTTT	CASSAPGAGTDTQYF	15	.	.	TRBV6-1	TRBJ2-3
TGTGCCAGCAGTGGGGGACTAGCGGGAGTTAGCGGGGAGCTGTTTTTT	CASSGGLAGVSGELFF	16	few	TRBD2	TRBV28	TRBJ2-2
TGTGCCAGCAGCCAACCACCCTATATGGGAGTAGGCGGACGCAATCCTAACTATGGCTACACCTTC	CASSQPPYMGVGGRNPNYGYTF	22	once	.	TRBV3-1	TRBJ1-2
TGTGCCACCAGCAGAGATCGGCGGACAGGGGGCGAAAAACTGTTTTTT	CATSRDRRTGGEKLFF	16	.	TRBD1	TRBV15	TRBJ1-4
TGTGCCAGCATAAGGTCAGGGGAGCAGTACTTC	CASIRSGEQYF	11	.	.	TRBV5-5	TRBJ2-7
TGCGCCAGCAGCCAACCCAGGGACAATGAGCAGTTCTTC	CASSQPRDNEQFF	13	few	.	TRBV4-1	TRBJ2-1
TGTGCCAGCAGCCAAGAACAGGGAGGGGTCGAGCAGTACTTC	CASSQEQGGVEQYF	14	few	.	TRBV4-2	TRBJ2-7
TGCGCCAGCAGTAAACTAGCTTACAATGAGCAGTTCTTC	CASSKLAYNEQFF	13	many	.	TRBV5-1	TRBJ2-1
TGTGCCAGCAGGAGCGGGAGGATTTACGAGCAGTACTTC	CASRSGRIYEQYF	13	.	TRBD2	TRBV6-2/TRBV6-3	TRBJ2-7
TGTGCCAGCAGCCCTCGAGGGCTCGCGGGAGGTCCCAGCGCCTACGAGCAGTACTTC	CASSPRGLAGGPSAYEQYF	19	few	TRBD2	TRBV5-5	TRBJ2-7
TGCAGTGCTGGCGACAGGGGGGAGGGCTTCGCTTTCTTT	CSAGDRGEGFAFF	13	.	TRBD1	TRBV20-1	TRBJ1-1
TGTGCCAGTAGTATCAAGACTAGTCGTCACACAGATACGCAGTATTTT	CASSIKTSRHTDTQYF	16	.	.	TRBV19	TRBJ2-3
TGTGCCACCAGCAGAGATCTTCCCGGGCAGGGGGCTAGCACAGATACGCAGTATTTT	CATSRDLPGQGASTDTQYF	19	.	TRBD1	TRBV15	TRBJ2-3
TGTGCCAGCTCCCTCCGCCAGGGGGGAGAGAGCACAGATACGCAGTATTTT	CASSLRQGGESTDTQYF	17	few	.	TRBV18	TRBJ2-3
TGTGCCAGCAGCTTAGCGCTCGGGGTGCAAACCTACGAGCAGTACTTC	CASSLALGVQTYEQYF	16	few	.	TRBV7-6	TRBJ2-7